The rows below give T cell receptor beta chains drawn from one sample of a study of T cells in localized non-small cell lung cancer. This table comes from immunoSEQ multiplex PCR, and its TCRdb copy is limited to in-frame clones, with some not included. The sample lists fewer than 45,000 clones; roughly 82% were seen once. Sample: peripheral blood, taken before any cancer treatment. These receptors originate from a male donor at least 60 years old with stage III squamous cell lung carcinoma. Each CDR3 is given with its conserved first and last residue. For some rows the clone size is stated as once, few or many, or as a class when expanded; others skip it.

CDR3 protein | J gene | V gene | clone size
CASSLSLAGGGEQFF | TRBJ2-1 | TRBV7-9 | few
CAWSVSWLGGQPQHF | TRBJ1-5 | TRBV30 | .
CASSYTSRNQPQHF | TRBJ1-5 | TRBV6-6 | .
CASSLNRAGEQYF | TRBJ2-7 | TRBV7-6 | .
CAIGPEPYQPQHF | TRBJ1-5 | TRBV10-3 | .
CAWSVITGGGYTF | TRBJ1-2 | TRBV30 | .
CASSLSTGGDTQYF | TRBJ2-3 | TRBV5-1 | .
CASSQAILTEAFF | TRBJ1-1 | TRBV14 | .
CASSSGGLPAKNIQYF | TRBJ2-4 | TRBV5-4 | .
CASSYSSGLASDTQYF | TRBJ2-3 | TRBV6-5 | .
CASRLVGLNTEAFF | TRBJ1-1 | TRBV28 | .
CASKGGDYNSPLHF | TRBJ1-6 | TRBV19 | .
CASSLMSYGYTF | TRBJ1-2 | TRBV7-2 | .
CASSSRGGNEQFF | TRBJ2-1 | TRBV5-4 | few
CSVSIAGGLNTEAFF | TRBJ1-1 | TRBV29-1 | few
CASSRSNGGEQYF | TRBJ2-7 | TRBV11-3 | .
CASSPDRVTQYF | TRBJ2-5 | TRBV6-1 | .
CASSKVISAANTEAFF | TRBJ1-1 | TRBV21-1 | .
CASSNGQGAHNEQFF | TRBJ2-1 | TRBV6-5 | .
CASSLNRGPHNEQFF | TRBJ2-1 | TRBV5-6 | .
CASSDVRGRGSYEQYF | TRBJ2-7 | TRBV6-1 | .
CASSLRQGKNTEAFF | TRBJ1-1 | TRBV9 | .
CASSVDKDQPQHF | TRBJ1-5 | TRBV9 | .